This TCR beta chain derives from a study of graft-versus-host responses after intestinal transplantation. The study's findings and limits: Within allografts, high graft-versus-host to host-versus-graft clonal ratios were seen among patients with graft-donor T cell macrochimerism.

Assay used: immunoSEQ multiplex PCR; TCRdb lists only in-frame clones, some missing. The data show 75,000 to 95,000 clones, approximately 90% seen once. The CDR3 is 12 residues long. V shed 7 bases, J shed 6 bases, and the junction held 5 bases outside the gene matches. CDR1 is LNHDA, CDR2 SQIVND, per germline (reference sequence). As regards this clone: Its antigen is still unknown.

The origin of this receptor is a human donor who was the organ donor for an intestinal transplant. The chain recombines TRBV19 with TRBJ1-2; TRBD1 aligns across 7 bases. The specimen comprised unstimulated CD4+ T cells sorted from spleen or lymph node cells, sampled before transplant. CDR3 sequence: CASTQGIHGYTF. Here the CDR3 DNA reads TGTGCCAGTACACAGGGGATTCATGGCTACACCTTC.